This TCR beta chain was sequenced during a study of blood T cell repertoires in COVID-19. Background on the study: The study drew acute and convalescent COVID-19 samples from the United States, Italy and Spain. The cDNA or gDNA used as material had been derived from T cells, B-cell-depleted T cells, or PBMCs.

The V gene lost 6 bases and the J gene lost 2 bases, with 14 bases spanning the gap. The germline CDR1 and CDR2 sequences are SGHTA and FQGTGA. The CDR3 is 15 amino acids. Original handling: Reference gene primer amplification gave estimated nucleated cell counts. Assay: immunoSEQ multiplex PCR; the TCRdb copy retains only in-frame clones and omits some. That table gives V, J and clone size, and the DNA gave D and trimming. The table shows 200,000 or so clones, with around 80% occurring only once. Sample: peripheral blood. V and J are TRBV7-3 and TRBJ2-1, with D possibly matching TRBD1 (5 bases). This receptor was obtained from an older woman with acute or convalescent COVID-19. In DNA, the CDR3 is TGTGCCAGCAGTTCAAGCAGGGCCGCCTACAATGAGCAGTTCTTC. Its translation: CASSSSRAAYNEQFF.